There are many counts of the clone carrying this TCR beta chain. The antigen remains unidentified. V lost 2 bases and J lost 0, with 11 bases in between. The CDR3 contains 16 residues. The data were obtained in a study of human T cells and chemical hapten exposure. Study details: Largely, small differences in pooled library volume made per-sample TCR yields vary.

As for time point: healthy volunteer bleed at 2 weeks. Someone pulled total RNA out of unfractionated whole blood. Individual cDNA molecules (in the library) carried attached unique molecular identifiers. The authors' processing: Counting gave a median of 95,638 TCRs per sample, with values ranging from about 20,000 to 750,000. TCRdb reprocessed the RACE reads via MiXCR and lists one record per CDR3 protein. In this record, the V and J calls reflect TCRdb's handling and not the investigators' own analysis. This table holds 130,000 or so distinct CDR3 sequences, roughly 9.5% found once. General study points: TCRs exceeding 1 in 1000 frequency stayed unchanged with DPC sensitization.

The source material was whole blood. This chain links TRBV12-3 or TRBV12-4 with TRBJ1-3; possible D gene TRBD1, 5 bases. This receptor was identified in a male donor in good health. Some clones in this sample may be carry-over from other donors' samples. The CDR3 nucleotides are TGTGCCAGCAGTTTATCATTGGGACCCTCTGGAAACACCATATATTTT. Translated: CASSLSLGPSGNTIYF.